The 12 T cell receptor beta chains below all came from one sample that was sequenced in a study of CD8 T cells in Susac syndrome. Reverse transcription of roughly 0.45 to 1 ug RNA was carried out with random hexamers. MiXCR, applied by TCRdb to the immunoSEQ multiplex PCR reads, yields one record per CDR3 protein. The sample lists about 83,000 distinct CDR3 sequences, around 93% seen once, with 0.45% to 0.5% in the top ten. Source material: CD8+ T cells from PBMCs. The receptors were gathered from a human donor with Susac syndrome.

The CDR3 nucleotides are TGTGCCAGCAGTTTCAACTACAATGAGCAGTTCTTC. Translation: CASSFNYNEQFF. V gene TRBV27 combines with J gene TRBJ2-1; no firm D call. The CDR3 spans 12 residues. The germline V gene encodes CDR1 MNHEY and CDR2 SMNVEV (reference sequence). Trimming removed 3 bases from V and 3 bases from J, with 3 bases in between.

This chain uses TRBV20-1 with TRBJ2-1; D is ambiguous. V dropped 4 bases and J dropped 0 bases, with 7 bases sitting between them. Germline-derived CDR1 and CDR2 are DFQATT and SNEGSKA (reference sequence). There are 13 residues in the CDR3. The DNA of the CDR3 is TGCAGTGCTAAACTTAACTCCTACAATGAGCAGTTCTTC. Protein sequence: CSAKLNSYNEQFF.

The chain carries TRBV15 and TRBJ2-1, with 11 bases aligning to TRBD2. Germline V CDR1 and CDR2: LNHNV, YYDKDF (reference sequence). Unmatched junction bases numbered 4, after V lost 2 bases and J lost 4 bases. CDR3 size: 16 residues. CDR3 amino acids: CATSRTGTSGYNEQFF. In DNA, the CDR3 is TGTGCCACCAGCAGAACCGGGACTAGCGGTTACAATGAGCAGTTCTTC.

This chain links TRBV29-1 with TRBJ2-1; D may be TRBD2 (6 bases). Germline CDR1 and CDR2: SQVTM and ANQGSEA. The CDR3 has 14 residues. Trimming left V 6 bases short and J 0 bases short, with 12 bases between. The CDR3 bases are TGCAGCGTGGCCGGGAGAGACTCCTACAATGAGCAGTTCTTC. Its protein is CSVAGRDSYNEQFF.

The rearrangement links TRBV29-1 to TRBJ2-2, with 11 nucleotides matching TRBD2. The CDR3 length is 16 residues. Germline V gene data show CDR1 as SQVTM and CDR2 as ANQGSEA. Trimming at V came to 4 bases and at J to 3 bases, leaving 7 bases not matched to a gene. CDR3 sequence: CSVAGLAAGDTGELFF. The CDR3 DNA is TGCAGCGTTGCGGGACTAGCGGCTGGGGACACCGGGGAGCTGTTTTTT.

The V call is TRBV7-2, the J call TRBJ2-3; the match to TRBD1 covers 8 bases. CDR3 size: 16 residues. Trimming cost V 5 bases and J 4 bases; bases outside gene matches: 11. Germline V gene data show CDR1 as SGHTA and CDR2 as FQGNSA. CDR3: CASSPEPGTGSDTQYF. In DNA, the CDR3 is TGTGCCAGCAGCCCCGAGCCCGGGACAGGTTCAGATACGCAGTATTTT.

The chain couples TRBV24-1 to TRBJ2-2; D not resolved. V lost 9 bases, J lost 6 bases, and 7 bases lay in between. Germline assignment: CDR1 KGHDR and CDR2 SFDVKD. The CDR3 extends over 11 amino acids. CDR3 residues: CATQESGELFF. CDR3 sequence (DNA): TGTGCCACCCAGGAGTCCGGGGAGCTGTTTTTT.

This clonotype has only a few counts. The chain carries TRBV9 and TRBJ2-7, with no clear D. Germline V gene sequence: CDR1 SGDLS, CDR2 YYNGEE. CDR3 size: 11 residues. V was clipped by 3 bases and J by 4 bases, with 5 bases between them. This CDR3 is CASSADYEQYF. The CDR3, as DNA: TGTGCCAGCAGCGCCGATTACGAGCAGTACTTC.

V usage is TRBV7-9 and J usage is TRBJ2-3, with D unresolved. Germline loops: CDR1 SEHNR, CDR2 FQNEAQ (reference sequence). This CDR3 contains 9 residues. Between the trimmed V and J ends, which lost 8 bases and 4 bases, there was a span of 1 base. CDR3 loop: CASPDTQYF. The CDR3 DNA follows: TGTGCCAGCCCAGATACGCAGTATTTT.

This chain uses TRBV19 with TRBJ2-1; D not resolved. Germline loops: CDR1 LNHDA, CDR2 SQIVND (reference sequence). Trimming removed 7 bases from V and 7 bases from J, with 11 bases in between. The length of the CDR3 is 12 residues. Here the CDR3 DNA reads TGTGCCAGTAACCTATGGGGAAATGAGCAGTTCTTC. It codes for CASNLWGNEQFF. The full variable domain, with the rest looked up from reference TRBV19 and TRBJ2-1, is DGGITQSPKYLFRKEGQNVTLSCEQNLNHDAMYWYRQDPGQGLRLIYYSQIVNDFQKGDIAEGYSVSREKKESFPLTVTSAQKNPTAFYLCASNLWGNEQFFGPGTRLTVL.

The CDR3 nucleotides are TGCGCCAGCAGCCAAGTACTAGACGGAAATCAGCCCCAGCATTTT. This translates into CASSQVLDGNQPQHF. The V gene is TRBV4-1, the J gene TRBJ1-5; D unclear. The CDR3 has 15 residues. V was trimmed by 1 base and J by 4 bases, leaving 11 bases between them. Germline CDR1 reads MGHRA; CDR2 reads YSYEKL.

The rearrangement links TRBV7-2 to TRBJ2-7; D not resolved. Trimming shortened V by 7 bases and J by 3 bases, and 13 bases separated the two germline ends. This CDR3 contains 13 residues. The V gene's germline CDR1 is SGHTA and CDR2 FQGNSA. Written as DNA, the CDR3 is TGTGCCAGCACTCCCGAATGGGGCTACGAGCAGTACTTC. Translating gives CASTPEWGYEQYF.